Presented here are 32 T cell receptor beta chains from one specimen sequenced in a study of cytomegalovirus exposure and HLA in healthy donors. Produced via immunoSEQ multiplex PCR; TCRdb's table is partial and in-frame only. The sample shows about 360,000 clones, around 86% of them seen only once. Sequences were obtained from PBMCs. All receptors derive from a woman aged 18-29 years in good health and CMV-seronegative.

The V gene is TRBV5-1, the J gene TRBJ2-1, with TRBD1 matching 7 bases. Germline V gene data show CDR1 as SGHRS and CDR2 as YFSETQ. V shed 4 bases, J shed 7 bases, and the junction held 5 bases outside the gene matches. The CDR3 loop spans 13 amino acids. The CDR3 nucleotides read TGCGCCAGCAGCGCCGGGACAGATAATGAGCAGTTCTTC. It codes for CASSAGTDNEQFF. Filled out from reference TRBV5-1 and TRBJ2-1, the complete variable domain reads KAGVTQTPRYLIKTRGQQVTLSCSPISGHRSVSWYQQTPGQGLQFLFEYFSETQRNKGNFPGRFSGRQFSNSRSEMNVSTLELGDSALYLCASSAGTDNEQFFGPGTRLTVL.

The chain employs TRBV6-5 and TRBJ1-6; 11 bases are a match to TRBD1. This CDR3 is built from 15 residues. The V gene end was trimmed by 5 bases and the J gene end by 8 bases; junction bases not matched to a gene: 5. Germline CDR1 and CDR2: MNHEY and SVGAGI. This CDR3 is CASSKDRGRDSPLHF. DNA for the CDR3: TGTGCCAGCAGTAAGGACAGGGGGCGAGATTCACCCCTCCACTTT.

The J gene is TRBJ2-2, the V gene TRBV6-1; 9 nucleotides align to TRBD2. This CDR3 is 15 amino acids long. CDR1 is MNHNS and CDR2 is SASEGT in the germline V gene. After removal of 5 bases from V and 4 bases from J, the junction contained 5 bases not matched to a gene. The CDR3 nucleotides are TGTGCCAGCAGTTTAGCGGGAGTAGGCACCGGGGAGCTGTTTTTT. It specifies CASSLAGVGTGELFF.

J is TRBJ2-1 and V is TRBV27; 13 bases map to TRBD2. The germline CDR1 and CDR2 sequences are MNHEY and SMNVEV (reference sequence). V shed 6 bases, J shed 5 bases, and the junction held 4 bases outside the gene matches. The CDR3 spans 15 residues. The CDR3, as DNA: TGTGCCAGCAGGACCGGGACTAGCGGGAACAATGAGCAGTTCTTC. Amino acids: CASRTGTSGNNEQFF.

J is TRBJ2-1 and V is TRBV6-1; 10 bases line up with TRBD2. Per the germline V gene, CDR1 is MNHNS and CDR2 is SASEGT. The CDR3 length is 15 residues. The V and J ends lost 5 bases and 5 bases, in that order; junction bases with no gene match: 6. This CDR3 is CASSPPGLAHNEQFF. CDR3 sequence (DNA): TGTGCCAGCAGTCCTCCGGGACTAGCGCACAATGAGCAGTTCTTC.

The sample holds one count of this clone. This chain connects TRBV18 to TRBJ2-6; D possibly corresponds to TRBD1 (6 bases). The germline V and J ends were trimmed by 6 bases and 0 bases, with 15 bases remaining between them. The germline gives CDR1 KGHSH, CDR2 LQKENI. CDR3 length: 17 amino acids. CDR3 nucleotides: TGTGCCAGCTCTCCCCGGACAGTGTCCTCTGGGGCCAACGTCCTGACTTTC. Translation gives CASSPRTVSSGANVLTF.

The V call is TRBV9, the J call TRBJ2-1; 7 bases agree with TRBD1. Trimming cost V 3 bases and J 3 bases; bases outside gene matches: 3. Germline CDR1 and CDR2: SGDLS and YYNGEE. The CDR3 has 14 residues. This CDR3 is CASSGRTGYNEQFF. In DNA form, the CDR3 reads TGTGCCAGCAGCGGTCGGACAGGCTACAATGAGCAGTTCTTC.

The J gene is TRBJ2-1, the V gene TRBV30, with 13 bases identical to TRBD2. In germline, CDR1 is GTSNPN, CDR2 SVGIG (reference sequence). CDR3 size: 18 residues. The trim removed 4 bases at V and 6 bases at J, leaving 15 bases unmatched. The DNA for the CDR3 is TGTGCCTGGAATTGGGGGGACCGACTAGCGGGAGGACCCAATGAGCAGTTCTTC. This gives the protein CAWNWGDRLAGGPNEQFF. The variable domain in full, with the rest retrieved from reference TRBV30 and TRBJ2-1, is SQTIHQWPATLVQPVGSPLSLECTVEGTSNPNLYWYRQAAGRGLQLLFYSVGIGQISSEVPQNLSASRPQDRQFILSSKKLLLSDSGFYLCAWNWGDRLAGGPNEQFFGPGTRLTVL.

This chain joins TRBV25-1 and TRBJ1-1; no firm D call. Germline CDR1 and CDR2: MGHDK and SYGVNS. CDR3 length equals 16 residues. Trimming removed 0 bases from V and 0 bases from J, with 11 bases in between. CDR3 nucleotides: TGTGCCAGCAGTGAATATTGGTCCGAGCTGAACACTGAAGCTTTCTTT. Translated, it gives CASSEYWSELNTEAFF.

The chain recombines TRBV10-2 with TRBJ2-2; tentatively, D is TRBD1 (6 bases). Germline V gene sequence: CDR1 WSHSY, CDR2 SAAADI. The CDR3 contains 17 residues. V was pared by 1 base and J by 4 bases, with 16 bases between. The CDR3 DNA sequence: TGCGCCAGCAGTGAGTTCGGGGCAGGGGATACCACCGGGGAGCTGTTTTTT. It translates to CASSEFGAGDTTGELFF.

This clone has more than one count but fewer than ten. This chain links TRBV5-1 with TRBJ1-1; no definite D call. This CDR3 comprises 11 residues. Per germline, CDR1 SGHRS and CDR2 YFSETQ. With 9 bases removed from V and 8 bases from J, the gap between germline ends came to 14 bases. The CDR3: CAILRPREAFF. The CDR3 DNA reads TGCGCCATTCTAAGACCTAGAGAAGCTTTCTTT.

V is TRBV18 and J is TRBJ1-3, with TRBD1 identical over 10 bases. Trimming took 5 bases from V and 4 from J; bases not matched to a gene: 5. Per germline, CDR1 KGHSH and CDR2 LQKENI. The CDR3 contains 15 residues. The CDR3 DNA reads as TGTGCCAGCTCATTCGACAGGGGGCGAGGAAACACCATATATTTT. This gives the protein CASSFDRGRGNTIYF.

The chain uses TRBV27 and TRBJ2-7, with TRBD1 matching 7 bases. The V and J ends lost 3 bases and 7 bases, in that order; junction bases with no gene match: 6. The CDR3 spans 13 residues. The germline V gene has CDR1 MNHEY and CDR2 SMNVEV (reference sequence). CDR3 amino acids: CASSFTGVREQYF. DNA for the CDR3: TGTGCCAGCAGTTTCACAGGGGTAAGGGAGCAGTACTTC.

J is TRBJ1-1 and V is TRBV5-1, with 8 bases lining up with TRBD1. V was pared by 4 bases and J by 1 base, with 3 bases of the junction left unmatched. Germline lookup yields CDR1 SGHRS and CDR2 YFSETQ. This CDR3 comprises 14 residues. The CDR3 nucleotides read TGCGCCAGCAGCGACCAGGGGGCGAACACTGAAGCTTTCTTT. Its translation is CASSDQGANTEAFF.

V usage is TRBV27 and J usage is TRBJ2-7; TRBD1 might be the D (6 bases). The length of the CDR3 is 16 residues. V lost 5 bases to trimming and J lost 3 bases, with 20 bases between them. Germline V gene sequence: CDR1 MNHEY, CDR2 SMNVEV (reference sequence). CDR3 DNA sequence: TGTGCCAGCAGTCCCACGGCCCCAGGGGTCGTCTACGAGCAGTACTTC. This translates into CASSPTAPGVVYEQYF.

The chain recombines TRBV15 with TRBJ2-1, with a possible D match to TRBD1 (6 bases). CDR3 size: 15 residues. Trimming shortened V by 9 bases and J by 3 bases, and 18 bases separated the two germline ends. Germline lookup yields CDR1 LNHNV and CDR2 YYDKDF (reference sequence). CDR3 sequence: CATTALAGDYNEQFF. Written as DNA, the CDR3 is TGTGCCACTACAGCGTTGGCAGGGGACTACAATGAGCAGTTCTTC.

The V gene is TRBV28, the J gene TRBJ2-2, with D maybe TRBD1 (6 bases). The CDR3 contains 15 residues. Germline lookup yields CDR1 MDHEN and CDR2 SYDVKM. V lost 5 bases, J lost 0 bases, and 10 bases lay in between. The CDR3 coding sequence is TGTGCCAGCAGTCTAAGGGACACGAACACCGGGGAGCTGTTTTTT. It is translated as CASSLRDTNTGELFF.

The J gene is TRBJ2-7, the V gene TRBV5-4; D is possibly TRBD2 (5 bases). The CDR3 runs to 13 residues. The V gene's germline CDR1 is SGHNT and CDR2 YYREEE (reference sequence). V was shortened by 3 bases and J by 5 bases, with 12 bases between the two germline ends. The CDR3 coding sequence is TGTGCCAGCAGCTCGCGCGCCGGGGACGAGCAGTACTTC. This gives the protein CASSSRAGDEQYF.

The chain is built from TRBV11-3 and TRBJ2-1; D unclear. The CDR3 consists of 12 residues. Germline-derived CDR1 and CDR2 are SGHNT and YENEEA. V was trimmed by 3 bases and J by 7 bases, leaving 7 bases between them. In DNA form, the CDR3 reads TGTGCCAGCAGCTTTAACGGGAATGAGCAGTTCTTC. Its protein is CASSFNGNEQFF. Complete variable domain (other parts from reference TRBV11-3 and TRBJ2-1): EAGVVQSPRYKIIEKKQPVAFWCNPISGHNTLYWYLQNLGQGPELLIRYENEEAVDDSQLPKDRFSAERLKGVDSTLKIQPAELGDSAVYLCASSFNGNEQFFGPGTRLTVL.

This clone was counted between two and nine times. The chain links TRBV28 to TRBJ2-6; tentatively, D is TRBD1 (6 bases). CDR3 size: 14 residues. Between the trimmed V and J ends, which lost 0 bases and 6 bases, there was a span of 6 bases. Per germline, CDR1 MDHEN and CDR2 SYDVKM. In DNA, the CDR3 is TGTGCCAGCAGTTTATGGGGACAGGCCAACGTCCTGACTTTC. The encoded protein is CASSLWGQANVLTF.

The V and J genes are TRBV27 and TRBJ2-7; 7 bases map to TRBD1. From germline, CDR1 is MNHEY and CDR2 SMNVEV (reference sequence). The CDR3 is 13 amino acids. J gave up 0 bases and V 6 bases, and 2 bases lay outside the gene matches. CDR3: CASRAGGSYEQYF. Here the CDR3 DNA reads TGTGCCAGCAGGGCAGGGGGCTCCTACGAGCAGTACTTC.

The V and J genes are TRBV10-1 and TRBJ2-2; possibly TRBD2 for D (6 bases). Germline CDR1 WNHNN, CDR2 SYGVQD (reference sequence). V was shortened by 4 bases and J by 2 bases, with 17 bases between the two germline ends. The CDR3 is 17 residues long. The CDR3 loop is CASSGSPGVHNTGELFF. The CDR3 DNA reads as TGCGCCAGCAGTGGCTCACCGGGAGTTCATAACACCGGGGAGCTGTTTTTT.

The V and J genes are TRBV30 and TRBJ1-1, with D possibly being TRBD1 (5 bases). The germline gives CDR1 GTSNPN, CDR2 SVGIG (reference sequence). V was shortened by 0 bases and J by 1 base, with 9 bases between the two germline ends. The CDR3 has 14 amino acids. The CDR3 DNA is TGTGCCTGGAGTGTACTGCAGGGGAACACTGAAGCTTTCTTT. It is translated as CAWSVLQGNTEAFF. The complete variable domain, with remaining parts taken from reference TRBV30 and TRBJ1-1, reads SQTIHQWPATLVQPVGSPLSLECTVEGTSNPNLYWYRQAAGRGLQLLFYSVGIGQISSEVPQNLSASRPQDRQFILSSKKLLLSDSGFYLCAWSVLQGNTEAFFGQGTRLTVV.

The rearrangement links TRBV10-3 to TRBJ2-7, with a weak D call TRBD2 (7 bases). Germline V gene sequence: CDR1 ENHRY, CDR2 SYGVKD. Trimming removed 3 bases at V and 6 bases at J, with 18 bases between. The CDR3 is 15 residues long. CDR3 loop: CAISDHRGAASEQYF. CDR3 nucleotides: TGTGCCATCAGTGACCACCGGGGGGCCGCTAGCGAGCAGTACTTC.

This clone was seen only a few times. The V call is TRBV2, the J call TRBJ2-3; 7 nucleotides agree with TRBD2. The CDR3 has 12 amino acids. V lost 7 bases to trimming and J lost 5 bases; unmatched junction nucleotides: 3. Germline-derived CDR1 and CDR2 are SNHLY and FYNNEI. In DNA, the CDR3 is TGTGCCAGCACAACGGGGGGAGATACGCAGTATTTT. As protein: CASTTGGDTQYF.

V and J are TRBV5-5 and TRBJ1-1, with D perhaps TRBD1 (5 bases). The CDR3 is 14 residues long. Germline CDR1 reads SGHKS; CDR2 reads YYEKEE (reference sequence). The V and J ends lost 6 bases and 7 bases respectively, with 19 bases between them. CDR3 sequence: CASTLDRVFHEAFF. DNA for the CDR3: TGTGCCAGCACCCTCGACAGAGTCTTCCATGAAGCTTTCTTT.

This chain uses TRBV28 with TRBJ2-5; 9 positions match TRBD1. V trimming: 7 bases; J trimming: 5 bases; junction bases outside the gene matches: 8. This CDR3 contains 14 residues. The germline V gene has CDR1 MDHEN and CDR2 SYDVKM. The CDR3 DNA is TGTGCCAGCACCACAGGGGGCTCAGGGGAGACCCAGTACTTC. Its protein product is CASTTGGSGETQYF.

The chain is built from TRBV28 and TRBJ1-5; the D is unclear. Germline V gene data show CDR1 as MDHEN and CDR2 as SYDVKM. The CDR3 length is 13 residues. The ends were cut back, 5 bases at V and 9 bases at J, with 14 bases in the middle. The CDR3 protein is CASSDILRGPQHF. DNA of the CDR3: TGTGCCAGCAGTGATATCTTGAGAGGGCCCCAGCATTTT.

CDR3 nucleotide sequence: TGCGCCAGCAGTCGCACTAGCGGGGATACCTACGAGCAGTACTTC. Its translation is CASSRTSGDTYEQYF. The rearrangement joins TRBV5-1 to TRBJ2-7; 10 nucleotides align to TRBD2. There are 15 residues in the CDR3. The V gene end was trimmed by 5 bases and the J gene end by 2 bases; junction bases not matched to a gene: 7. Germline CDR1 SGHRS, CDR2 YFSETQ.

Remarks on this clone: This sample also contains other DNA sequences that code for the same CDR3. The chain links TRBV5-4 to TRBJ2-6; D is ambiguous. V lost 0 bases and J 2 bases, leaving 6 bases between the germline ends. The CDR3 covers 15 residues. Germline V gene data show CDR1 as SGHNT and CDR2 as YYREEE (reference sequence). CDR3 bases: TGTGCCAGCAGCTTGGTATCAGCTGGGGCCAACGTCCTGACTTTC. As protein: CASSLVSAGANVLTF.

The genes are TRBV7-9 and TRBJ1-4, with 9 bases that match TRBD1. The CDR3 extends over 14 amino acids. CDR1 SEHNR and CDR2 FQNEAQ come from the germline V gene (reference sequence). Trimming took 5 bases from V and 7 from J; bases not matched to a gene: 5. The CDR3: CASSARTGVEKLFF. In DNA form, the CDR3 reads TGTGCCAGCAGCGCACGGACAGGGGTTGAAAAACTGTTTTTT.

Notes on this clone: The same CDR3 is also encoded by other DNA sequences in this sample. V usage is TRBV5-1 and J usage is TRBJ1-5; D uncertain. This CDR3 has 13 amino acids. V was pared by 0 bases and J by 4 bases, with 5 bases between. Per germline, CDR1 SGHRS and CDR2 YFSETQ. CDR3 residues: CASSLGANQPQHF. CDR3 bases: TGCGCCAGCAGCTTGGGAGCTAATCAGCCCCAGCATTTT.